This T cell receptor (beta chain) was observed in a study of cytomegalovirus exposure and HLA in healthy donors (dated by TCRdb to the late 2010s). Regarding the complete study: An earlier analysis of fewer than 750 of the donors reported about 260 Gb of sequence data and around 100 million unique TCR beta sequences obtained from about 170 million T cells. The study profiled the T cell repertoires of 500 to 800 subjects by immunosequencing and related them to cytomegalovirus serostatus. High-throughput TCR immunosequencing, statistical association of individual TCRs with disease status, and machine learning were combined to predict cytomegalovirus infection status. The aim of the study was to test whether cataloging public T cell receptors could identify signatures of past pathogen exposure. A later analysis re-analyzed previously published TCR beta repertoires from about 600 donors and added high-resolution HLA genotyping to study TCR occurrence patterns. Across around 400 genotyped donors of the cohort, an average of about 240,000 unique TCR beta nucleotide sequences per donor were sequenced, and around 19% of those sequences were non-productive. Both class I and class II loci were covered by HLA typing, at four-digit resolution. Typing coverage differed by locus: A, B, C, DRB1 and DQB1 were typed in roughly 620-630 donors, DQA1 in 522, DPA1 in 606, and DPB1 in 472. The later analysis used no new phenotypic data to find candidate immune exposures, relying instead on TCR beta sequences and their occurrence across donors. To decide whether each TCR beta V gene segment behaved as functional or pseudogenic, an earlier analysis of some 570 of the donors relied on high-throughput TCR beta sequencing. All discovery cohort repertoires had been generated on a single sequencing platform. Approximately 300 gigabases of sequencing data and tens of millions of unique TCR sequences were included in an early release covering 500 to 750 HLA-typed donors. In a later genetic analysis, genome-wide SNP genotypes for about 55% of the roughly 670 donors were used, and that subset was treated as a discovery cohort. Alongside the repertoire data, information on donor age, sex, ethnicity and CMV serostatus was compiled. The genetic ancestry cluster associated with self-reported Caucasian donors included 65% to 90% of the 300 to 450 genotyped donors. Besides the first cohort of around 700 subjects, a separate validation cohort made up of 95 to 150 different subjects was used. Four to six DR-DQ haplotypes were handled as single units for association and clustering, since linkage in the cohort was strong.

In total, more than 500 healthy bone marrow donors made up the cohort. At the time of sampling, all cohort members were nominally healthy, though unrecorded immune exposures were likely present. The donor was CMV seropositive and was included in the group of 250 to 300 seropositive cohort members. A peripheral blood sample was provided by each donor, and peripheral blood mononuclear cells were used for TCR beta sequencing. Genomic DNA was extracted from the blood cell samples with the Qiagen DNeasy Blood Extraction Kit. Library method: the immunoSEQ multiplex PCR assay. The multiplex PCR relied on a mix of 60 forward primers for TCR Vbeta segments and 13 reverse primers for TCR Jbeta segments. Amplification of the CDR3 region of rearranged TCR beta genes was performed with a multiplex PCR assay on genomic DNA. On the Illumina HiSeq System, the amplified TCR beta libraries were sequenced as 87-base-pair reads. Per the source publication's procedure: In a later analysis, roughly 80 million unique TCR beta chains were counted across the approximately 640 repertoires, and roughly 11 million of these chains were shared by at least two donors. A nearest-neighbor algorithm error-corrected the raw reads and collapsed the reads into unique sequences, merging closely related sequences to remove PCR and sequencing errors. Alignment of CDR3 sequences to IMGT reference sequences was used to assign V, D and J gene segments. For a sequence to be retained, a match of at least six nucleotides was required to both a V gene segment and a J gene segment. A rearrangement counted as productive if the CDR3 had no stop codons and remained in frame with V and J, and every other rearrangement counted as non-productive. CDR3 was defined by IMGT convention, running from the second conserved V-encoded cysteine to the conserved J-encoded phenylalanine. The earlier analysis of some 540 of the donors excluded any sequence lacking an unambiguous match to a single V gene segment. An earlier analysis of fewer than 750 of the donors called V segments functional above 56.7% productive rearrangements and segregating when the between-donor standard deviation exceeded 5%. A statistical classification framework was built for diagnosing cytomegalovirus status from the catalog of TCR beta chain sequences. V and J gene assignment, in a later analysis, came from comparing TCR nucleotide sequences with IMGT/GENE-DB human TR gene sequences. Using the TCRdist pipeline, a later analysis assigned CDR3 sequences along with most-parsimonious VDJ recombination scenarios. In a later analysis, each TCR beta chain was defined by its CDR3 amino acid sequence together with its V-gene family, and reads without a unique V-gene family were excluded. In a later analysis, fewer than 650 highly shared, low-generation-probability nucleotide sequences were removed to address suspected cross-contamination and a sequencing artifact. A later analysis calculated a clonal expansion index for each public chain from normalized within-repertoire ranks of inferred template counts. Generation probabilities in a later analysis came from a VDJ recombination model fitted to out-of-frame rearrangements, and those results were checked against IGoR. In a later analysis, hypergeometric tests were used to score TCR-TCR, TCR-HLA and TCR-CMV co-occurrence, with a repertoire-size bias correction applied to TCR pairs. In a later analysis, false discovery rates were estimated by permuting HLA or CMV assignments 20 times. A later analysis grouped co-occurring TCRs with DBSCAN, adding TCRdist sequence similarity when clustering within HLA-allele-positive subsets. Co-occurrence clustering excluded repertoires with fewer than 30,000 or more than 120,000 public chains, plus five with anomalous nucleotide sharing. In its TCRdb copy, this immuneACCESS table keeps in-frame sequences only and misses some clones. Where compared with another copy, unresolved V genes explain less than half of these, and the others have no known cause. D and trimming were read from the DNA, whereas the V and J calls and clone size are those reported in that table. The sample table holds some 200,000 clones, of which about four fifths were seen once. The ten largest clones represent over 1.5% of the sample.

What the authors observed across the whole study: The study gave a list of around 170 TCR beta chains associated with cytomegalovirus. It was suggested by the authors that the approach could potentially be generalized to other disease states and immunological phenotypes. In this cohort, only TCR beta chains were sequenced, and detectable features were limited by the absence of alpha or paired-chain data. HLA typing was unavailable for some donors at each locus, so association tests used only the typed subset. In a later analysis, the rate of TCR association differed among HLA loci, with DRB1 alleles having the most associated TCRs and HLA-C alleles having the fewest. According to a later analysis, parvovirus B19, influenza, CMV and Epstein-Barr virus appeared linked to several top co-occurrence clusters. According to a later analysis, most CMV-associated TCR beta chains appeared to be HLA-restricted, and the HLA associations seemed to be driven largely by CMV exposure. In an earlier analysis of about 600 of the donors, most TCR beta V segments appeared in productive rearrangements about 87% or about 30% of the time, broadly matching IMGT annotations. Specific HLA alleles were associated with 18,000 or so TCR beta sequences at a false discovery rate of 0.05 in a later analysis. A further reported finding was that TCR beta sequences accurately predicted the HLA-A and HLA-B alleles for most subjects in the first cohort. The 87-base-pair reads could not distinguish some IMGT-functional V segments, including TRBV6-2 and TRBV6-3, so those segments were excluded. In vitro tests confirmed that a few of the cytomegalovirus-associated TCR beta chains recognize cytomegalovirus antigens. A group of highly shared sequence variants was considered likely to be a technical artifact of the sequencing pipeline. In both the original and validation cohorts, the classifier was reported to diagnose cytomegalovirus status with high specificity and sensitivity. A later genetic analysis associated a missense DCLRE1C variant with V-gene and J-gene trimming of TCR beta chains, and an independent cohort replicated the association. A later analysis found that HLA-associated TCR beta chains were more clonally expanded and had lower generation probabilities than equally common non-associated chains. Most TCR sequences were seen in very few donors, while some public TCRs were found in many individuals. Assigning TCR associations to individual alleles was difficult when HLA alleles, especially DR and DQ, strongly co-occurred. Correlated functional status among segregating V segments might be attributable to linkage disequilibrium, but an unknown experimental factor could not be ruled out. For the cohort, immune exposure information was limited to CMV serostatus. Because counts were too low, roughly 16 rarely observed V segments, including chromosome 9 orphons, were excluded from the earlier analysis of around 640 of the donors. A later genetic analysis reported fewer N-insertions in productive TCRs among donors in an Asian-associated ancestry cluster than the roughly 700-donor mean. Roughly uniform sequencing depth across donors was assumed in presence/absence analyses, although this assumption may not hold.

A word on this clone: No cognate antigen has been identified for it. Base qualities are not provided; no much larger clone lies one nucleotide away.

V ends up 0 bases short and J 4 bases short, with an unmatched junction base count of 3. The germline V gene supplies CDR1 SGHDT and CDR2 YYEEEE. The CDR3 covers 14 residues, taking in both the cysteine and the phenylalanine. Left in the record is the CDR3 DNA by itself, 42 bases read in frame from the first base. The sequence was obtained from a girl between 5 and 17 years old in good health and CMV-seropositive. Sequencing was performed on PBMCs. The sequence links TRBV5-6 to TRBJ1-1; 7 junctional bases match TRBD1. The DNA reads as follows: TGTGCCAGCAGCTTGGTTTCAGGGGGCACTGAAGCTTTCTTT. This sequence encodes CASSLVSGGTEAFF.